The 13 T cell receptor beta chains in this list originate from one sample, sequenced in a study of T cells in Graves' hyperthyroidism and ophthalmopathy. Researchers amplified the TCR beta CDR3 regions from RNA transcripts. Initially, a first-round RT-PCR of the TCR CDR3 employed the HTBI primer set. TCRdb fed the multiplex PCR reads into MiXCR, producing one record per CDR3 protein. This table has 700,000 or so distinct CDR3 sequences, over 15% appearing once. Sequencing input: blood. The receptor source for this set is a man younger than 30 with Graves' hyperthyroidism.

The chain uses TRBV29-1 and TRBJ2-5; the D gene is possibly TRBD1 (5 bases). The CDR3 consists of 13 residues. V lost 4 bases, J lost 2 bases, and 11 bases lay in between. Germline V gene sequence: CDR1 SQVTM, CDR2 ANQGSEA. The CDR3 sequence: CSVARQSQETQYF. CDR3 DNA: TGCAGCGTTGCGAGACAGTCTCAAGAGACCCAGTACTTC. The full variable domain, with the rest looked up from reference TRBV29-1 and TRBJ2-5, is SAVISQKPSRDICQRGTSLTIQCQVDSQVTMMFWYRQQPGQSLTLIATANQGSEATYESGFVIDKFPISRPNLTFSTLTVSNMSPEDSSIYLCSVARQSQETQYFGPGTRLLVL.

This rearrangement joins TRBV7-9 to TRBJ2-7, with D possibly TRBD2 on 5 matching bases. V was clipped by 5 bases and J by 2 bases, with 10 bases between them. The germline V gene has CDR1 SEHNR and CDR2 FQNEAQ (reference sequence). This CDR3 region has 13 residues. The CDR3 loop reads CASSQADAYEQYF. The DNA of the CDR3 is TGTGCCAGCAGCCAAGCGGACGCCTACGAGCAGTACTTC.

This clonotype has ten or more counts. This rearrangement joins TRBV2 to TRBJ2-3; TRBD2 agrees at 7 bases. The germline CDR1 and CDR2 sequences are SNHLY and FYNNEI. The V segment lost 2 bases and the J segment 3 bases; nucleotides outside the gene matches: 8. The CDR3 is 16 amino acids. The CDR3 loop is CASSEPKERDTDTQYF. The CDR3 DNA sequence: TGTGCCAGCAGTGAACCCAAGGAGCGGGATACAGATACGCAGTATTTT. Complete variable domain (other parts from reference TRBV2 and TRBJ2-3): EPEVTQTPSHQVTQMGQEVILRCVPISNHLYFYWYRQILGQKVEFLVSFYNNEISEKSEIFDDQFSVERPDGSNFTLKIRSTKLEDSAMYFCASSEPKERDTDTQYFGPGTRLTVL.

This clonotype was recorded at least ten times. The chain links TRBV2 to TRBJ2-5; unclear D gene. CDR3 size: 11 residues. The V end lost 6 bases, the J end lost 7 bases, and 9 bases lay between the germline ends. The germline CDR1 and CDR2 sequences are SNHLY and FYNNEI. The CDR3 coding sequence is TGTGCCAGCAGAGTGATGGCGACCCAGTACTTC. Its protein product is CASRVMATQYF.

This clonotype was picked up a small number of times. The V call is TRBV9, the J call TRBJ2-4, with 11 bases identical to TRBD2. CDR3 length: 16 amino acids. Trimming at V came to 0 bases and at J to 8 bases, leaving 7 bases not matched to a gene. CDR1 and CDR2 (germline): SGDLS, YYNGEE. The CDR3, as DNA: TGTGCCAGCAGCGTAGTAGCGGGAGGGCCTTCGGACATTCAGTACTTC. Translating it yields CASSVVAGGPSDIQYF. The full variable domain, completed using reference TRBV9 and TRBJ2-4, is DSGVTQTPKHLITATGQRVTLRCSPRSGDLSVYWYQQSLDQGLQFLIQYYNGEERAKGNILERFSAQQFPDLHSELNLSSLELGDSALYFCASSVVAGGPSDIQYFGAGTRLSVL.

This clonotype was seen repeatedly, ten times or more. The genes are TRBV27 and TRBJ1-1; 8 nucleotides match TRBD1. With V trimmed by 0 bases and J by 4 bases, 10 bases remained unmatched. This CDR3 spans 17 amino acids. Germline-derived CDR1 and CDR2 are MNHEY and SMNVEV (reference sequence). CDR3 residues: CASSLSGGTGRSTEAFF. In nucleotides, the CDR3 is TGTGCCAGCAGTTTATCAGGAGGGACAGGTCGGAGCACTGAAGCTTTCTTT.

This clonotype was counted at least ten times. V is TRBV27 and J is TRBJ2-7, with 10 bases aligning to TRBD2. Germline CDR1 MNHEY, CDR2 SMNVEV (reference sequence). The CDR3 covers 14 residues. Trimming removed 6 bases from V and 4 bases from J; junction bases left unmatched: 6. Written as DNA, the CDR3 is TGTGCCAGCAGCCCCAGCGGGAGGGGATACGAGCAGTACTTC. It specifies CASSPSGRGYEQYF.

This clonotype was detected ten times or more. The chain couples TRBV11-1 to TRBJ2-7; 9 bases are a match to TRBD2. This CDR3 contains 20 residues. Germline CDR1 SGHAT, CDR2 FQDESV (reference sequence). J gave up 4 bases and V 2 bases, and 21 bases lay outside the gene matches. The CDR3 coding sequence is TGTGCCAGCAGCTTAACCGGGGCGAGGCTAGCGGGGCCTATGCGGTACGAGCAGTACTTC. It translates to CASSLTGARLAGPMRYEQYF. Filled out from reference TRBV11-1 and TRBJ2-7, the complete variable domain reads EAEVAQSPRYKITEKSQAVAFWCDPISGHATLYWYRQILGQGPELLVQFQDESVVDDSQLPKDRFSAERLKGVDSTLKIQPAELGDSAMYLCASSLTGARLAGPMRYEQYFGPGTRLTVT.

The rearrangement joins TRBV6-1 to TRBJ2-7; D may be TRBD1 (6 bases). Germline V gene lookup returns CDR1 MNHNS and CDR2 SASEGT. V was shortened by 5 bases and J by 7 bases, with 18 bases between the two germline ends. The CDR3 length is 14 residues. Here the CDR3 reads CASSLEPGADEQYF. The CDR3 DNA is TGTGCCAGCAGTCTGGAACCAGGGGCGGATGAGCAGTACTTC.

This clonotype was detected only a few times. The chain has TRBV5-1 and TRBJ2-7, with 12 bases fitting TRBD2. This CDR3 region has 15 residues. Germline CDR1 reads SGHRS; CDR2 reads YFSETQ. Trimming at V came to 4 bases and at J to 4 bases, leaving 6 bases not matched to a gene. CDR3: CASSAGLAGRYEQYF. The CDR3 DNA reads TGCGCCAGCAGCGCTGGACTAGCGGGACGGTACGAGCAGTACTTC.

This clonotype was found many times. The V call is TRBV18, the J call TRBJ2-5; TRBD2 matches 15 bases. V trimming: 2 bases; J trimming: 0 bases; junction bases outside the gene matches: 7. CDR3 size: 19 residues. Germline loops: CDR1 KGHSH, CDR2 LQKENI. CDR3 DNA: TGTGCCAGCTCACCAGCCGGGACTAGCGGGGGGAGATACCAAGAGACCCAGTACTTC. Translation: CASSPAGTSGGRYQETQYF.

The chain couples TRBV6-2 or TRBV6-3 to TRBJ2-5; 7 bases line up with TRBD2. CDR3 length equals 13 residues. Germline lookup yields CDR1 MNHEY and CDR2 SVGEGT. Trimming at V came to 2 bases and at J to 13 bases, leaving 10 bases not matched to a gene. The CDR3 nucleotides read TGTGCCAGCAGTTACACTGGACTAGGGGATCGGTACTTC. This gives the protein CASSYTGLGDRYF.

On this clonotype: One junction end does not reproduce the germline sequence, and a read error may be involved. This rearrangement joins TRBV7-8 to TRBJ1-2; D gene ambiguous. Germline V lookup: CDR1 SGHVS, CDR2 FQNEAQ. This CDR3 is built from 13 residues. The CDR3 sequence: CASSLAEVLGFTF. CDR3 DNA: TGTGCCAGCAGCTTAGCGGAGGTGCTGGGCTTCACCTTC.